Below are 10 T cell receptor beta chains sequenced from a single sample in a study of regulatory T cells in long-lasting Graves disease. According to the study, TCR beta libraries were built with iRepertoire HTBI primers and CDR3-region Arm-PCR. TCRdb called the multiplex PCR reads again in MiXCR, with one record for every CDR3 protein. The sample shows under 350,000 distinct CDR3 sequences, around 20% of them seen only once. The time point: persistent/refractory GD, antithyroid drugs over 5 years with positive TRAb. The TCR library was made from RNA that had been extracted from PBMCs in TRIzol. The sequencing here drew on peripheral blood mononuclear cells (PBMCs), taken when the disease was refractory, from a patient treated with antithyroid drugs. Source of these receptors: a female donor with Graves disease.

This clonotype occurred a few times. The CDR3 DNA reads as TGCAGCGTACAGGGGACAGGGGGCACCGGGGAGCTGTTTTTT. It is translated as CSVQGTGGTGELFF. This chain uses TRBV29-1 with TRBJ2-2; 11 bases align to TRBD1. Germline CDR1 and CDR2: SQVTM and ANQGSEA. The CDR3 is 14 amino acids. V shed 6 bases and J 4 bases; nucleotides not matched to a gene: 4.

This clonotype was observed many times. The chain carries TRBV29-1 and TRBJ2-5; maybe TRBD1 (7 bases). The V and J ends lost 7 bases and 0 bases respectively, with 15 bases between them. The germline V gene encodes CDR1 SQVTM and CDR2 ANQGSEA. CDR3 length: 14 residues. In DNA, the CDR3 is TGCAGCGCCACAGCAGGGGGGTACCAAGAGACCCAGTACTTC. Translated: CSATAGGYQETQYF.

On this clonotype itself: This may be a read error: a much more frequent sequence differs by one nucleotide. The chain recombines TRBV12-3 or TRBV12-4 with TRBJ1-6; tentatively, D is TRBD1 (6 bases). The CDR3 contains 14 residues. CDR3 in amino acids: CASSLTGLDSLLHF. The DNA of the CDR3 is TGTGCCAGCAGCCTAACAGGGTTGGATTCACTCCTCCACTTT.

The chain couples TRBV30 to TRBJ2-6; unclear D gene. Germline-derived CDR1 and CDR2 are GTSNPN and SVGIG (reference sequence). The CDR3 covers 14 residues. Deletions cut 0 bases from V and 0 bases from J, with 3 bases between. The CDR3 is CAWSVGSGANVLTF. In DNA form, the CDR3 reads TGTGCCTGGAGTGTAGGCTCTGGGGCCAACGTCCTGACTTTC.

This clonotype has a handful of counts. V and J are TRBV3-1 and TRBJ1-5; no firm D call. The CDR3 totals 13 residues. Trimming pared 1 base from V and 9 bases from J, leaving 10 bases between. Germline-derived CDR1 and CDR2 are LGHDT and YNNKEL (reference sequence). The chain's CDR3 is CASSQGVFGPQHF. The CDR3 DNA reads TGTGCCAGCAGCCAAGGGGTTTTCGGGCCCCAGCATTTT. The variable domain in full, completed from reference TRBV3-1 and TRBJ1-5, reads DTAVSQTPKYLVTQMGNDKSIKCEQNLGHDTMYWYKQDSKKFLKIMFSYNNKELIINETVPNRFSPKSPDKAHLNLHINSLELGDSAVYFCASSQGVFGPQHFGDGTRLSIL.

As concerns this clonotype: A far larger clone differs by one base, so this is likely a read error. This is likely a read error, given that the CDR3 carries no conserved phenylalanine or tryptophan at its end. This rearrangement joins TRBV7-2 to TRBJ2-7, with D unclear. Trimming took off 1 base at V and 2 bases at J, with 12 bases between the two ends. CDR1 SGHTA and CDR2 FQGNSA come from the germline V gene. This CDR3 region has 15 residues. CDR3 nucleotide sequence: TGTGCCAGCAGCTTAGATTCGGACCCAGCCTACGAGCAGTACTTA. Its translation: CASSLDSDPAYEQYL.

In regard to this clonotype: Germline is not matched at one junction end, which may reflect a read error. This chain uses TRBV2 with TRBJ2-5; D might be TRBD2 (5 bases). Germline-derived CDR1 and CDR2 are SNHLY and FYNNEI. There are 12 residues in the CDR3. The CDR3 DNA is TGTGCCAGCTTGGGAGTTGGAGAGACCCGGTACTTC. It codes for CASLGVGETRYF.

Comment on this clonotype: This may be a read error, as it is one base from a much larger clone. The chain has TRBV2 and TRBJ1-4; 7 bases map to TRBD1. Germline V gives CDR1 SNHLY, CDR2 FYNNEI. The CDR3 totals 14 residues. The CDR3 sequence is CASSGAGGGEELFF. CDR3 coding DNA: TGTGCCAGCAGTGGGGCAGGGGGTGGTGAAGAACTGTTTTTT.

The chain joins TRBV10-3 to TRBJ1-4, with D hard to call. The V gene's germline CDR1 is ENHRY and CDR2 SYGVKD. The CDR3 is made up of 15 amino acids. With 2 bases removed from V and 0 bases from J, the gap between germline ends came to 7 bases. The CDR3 DNA reads as TGTGCCATCAGTGAGGGACCTGCAACTAATGAAAAACTGTTTTTT. It specifies CAISEGPATNEKLFF.

There are a few counts of this clonotype. This chain uses TRBV6-1 with TRBJ1-6, with D hard to call. V was cut by 8 bases and J by 6 bases, with 17 bases left in between. This CDR3 is built from 15 residues. The germline CDR1 and CDR2 sequences are MNHNS and SASEGT. This CDR3 is CASGREGSGNSPLHF. CDR3 bases: TGTGCCAGCGGTCGCGAAGGGAGCGGTAATTCACCCCTCCACTTT.